The 15 T cell receptor beta chains presented below share a single source sample, sequenced in a study of cytomegalovirus exposure and HLA in healthy donors. With 60 Vbeta and 13 Jbeta primers, the PCR was carried out. TCRdb's table, derived via immunoSEQ multiplex PCR, lists solely in-frame clones and lacks some. The sample has about 160,000 clones, 70% to 80% seen once; the top ten hold 2.1%. The material sequenced was PBMCs. The receptors were gathered from a middle-aged man in good health and CMV-seronegative.

V is TRBV20-1 and J is TRBJ1-1; D unclear. This CDR3 comprises 11 residues. The germline gives CDR1 DFQATT, CDR2 SNEGSKA (reference sequence). Trimming left V 0 bases short and J 6 bases short, with 5 bases between. CDR3 in amino acids: CSARDRAEAFF. As DNA, the CDR3 is TGCAGTGCTAGAGATCGGGCTGAAGCTTTCTTT.

This chain joins TRBV23-1 and TRBJ2-7, with D tentatively TRBD2 (6 bases). TRBV23-1 is annotated as an ORF whose role is uncertain. The CDR3 spans 15 residues. The germline V and J ends were trimmed by 8 bases and 0 bases, with 17 bases remaining between them. CDR3 residues: CASPREFFGSYEQYF. The DNA for the CDR3 is TGCGCCAGCCCTCGGGAGTTTTTCGGCTCCTACGAGCAGTACTTC.

The chain's CDR3 is CASSLFPDRVNNQPQHF. CDR3 coding DNA: TGTGCCAGCAGTTTATTCCCCGACAGGGTAAATAATCAGCCCCAGCATTTT. The rearrangement links TRBV28 to TRBJ1-5; 7 bases align to TRBD1. Trimming removed 1 base from V and 4 bases from J; junction bases left unmatched: 10. Germline CDR1 is MDHEN and CDR2 is SYDVKM. This CDR3 contains 17 residues.

This chain uses TRBV5-1 with TRBJ2-2; D perhaps matches TRBD1 (5 bases). The V end was cut by 2 bases, the J end by 8 bases, with 19 bases between. The CDR3 contains 16 residues. Germline CDR1 is SGHRS and CDR2 is YFSETQ. The CDR3 protein is CASSFRGPKVGGELFF. In DNA, the CDR3 is TGCGCCAGCAGCTTTAGGGGCCCGAAGGTTGGGGGGGAGCTGTTTTTT.

This rearrangement joins TRBV7-8 to TRBJ2-7; D ambiguous. Trimming left V 5 bases short and J 1 base short, with 9 bases between. The CDR3 consists of 13 residues. In germline, CDR1 is SGHVS, CDR2 FQNEAQ. The chain's CDR3 is CASSRARSYEQYF. The DNA for the CDR3 is TGTGCCAGCAGCCGAGCCAGGTCCTACGAGCAGTACTTC.

This chain uses TRBV13 with TRBJ2-3; 7 nucleotides align to TRBD1. From germline, CDR1 is PRHDT and CDR2 FYEKMQ (reference sequence). The ends lost 4 bases at V and 11 bases at J; junction bases unmatched: 18. The CDR3 runs to 16 residues. The CDR3 region is CASSSLSRQGHQGQYF. CDR3 coding DNA: TGTGCCAGCAGCTCTCTCAGTAGACAGGGCCATCAGGGGCAGTATTTT.

The V gene is TRBV6-1, the J gene TRBJ2-7; 7 bases match TRBD1. Germline CDR1 is MNHNS and CDR2 is SASEGT. Trimming cost V 6 bases and J 3 bases; bases outside gene matches: 5. The CDR3 loop spans 13 amino acids. The CDR3 nucleotides read TGTGCCAGCAGACGGGACAGCATCTACGAGCAGTACTTC. Translating gives CASRRDSIYEQYF.

The J gene is TRBJ2-7, the V gene TRBV6-6, with 8 bases fitting TRBD2. Trimming took 5 bases from V and 3 from J; bases not matched to a gene: 9. The CDR3 has 15 amino acids. Germline V gene lookup returns CDR1 MNHNY and CDR2 SVGAGI (reference sequence). CDR3 residues: CASSPIAGLNYEQYF. CDR3 sequence (DNA): TGTGCCAGCAGTCCAATAGCGGGACTCAACTACGAGCAGTACTTC.

Remarks on this clone: A read error may account for a junction end that differs from germline. The chain combines TRBV4-2 with TRBJ2-6; TRBD2 might be the D (7 bases). This CDR3 contains 18 residues. Germline assignment: CDR1 LGHNA and CDR2 YNFKEQ. CDR3 sequence: CASSQALAGAPGANGLTF. CDR3 bases: TGTGCCAGCAGCCAAGCCTTGGCGGGAGCCCCGGGGGCCAACGGCCTGACTTTC.

This clone was counted a few times. V and J are TRBV5-3 and TRBJ2-7, with 7 bases that match TRBD2. TRBV5-3 is filed as an ORF, its function uncertain. The CDR3 runs to 15 residues. Unmatched junction bases numbered 6, after V lost 3 bases and J lost 0 bases. This CDR3 reads CARSYSGVSSYEQYF. The CDR3 DNA reads as TGTGCCAGAAGCTACAGCGGGGTGAGCTCCTACGAGCAGTACTTC.

The J gene is TRBJ2-1, the V gene TRBV27; D uncertain. The CDR3 runs 14 residues. Trimming cost V 2 bases and J 9 bases, with 14 bases left between them. CDR1 is MNHEY and CDR2 is SMNVEV in the germline V gene (reference sequence). Written as DNA, the CDR3 is TGTGCCAGCAGTTTAGCTCAAACCCTAGGTGAGCAGTTCTTC. This gives the protein CASSLAQTLGEQFF.

CDR3 residues: CASKLAFQETQYF. The CDR3 DNA reads TGTGCCAGCAAACTAGCGTTCCAAGAGACCCAGTACTTC. The rearrangement links TRBV6-5 to TRBJ2-5; 7 bases are a match to TRBD2. Trimming at V came to 7 bases and at J to 1 base, leaving 3 bases not matched to a gene. Germline lookup yields CDR1 MNHEY and CDR2 SVGAGI. The CDR3 totals 13 residues.

The table lists this clone with a count of one. The gene calls are TRBV7-8 and TRBJ2-1; tentatively, D is TRBD1 (5 bases). Germline values: CDR1 SGHVS, CDR2 FQNEAQ. V lost 2 bases to trimming and J lost 12 bases, with 14 bases between them. The CDR3 is 13 amino acids. CDR3 DNA: TGTGCCAGCAGCTTAAAAGGGGTACTTTGGCAGTTCTTC. This encodes CASSLKGVLWQFF. Full variable domain (missing parts from reference TRBV7-8 and TRBJ2-1): GAGVSQSPRYKVAKRGQDVALRCDPISGHVSLFWYQQALGQGPEFLTYFQNEAQLDKSGLPSDRFFAERPEGSVSTLKIQRTQQEDSAVYLCASSLKGVLWQFFGPGTRLTVL.

The gene calls are TRBV6-5 and TRBJ2-7; 10 positions agree with TRBD1. The germline gives CDR1 MNHEY, CDR2 SVGAGI. The CDR3 loop spans 14 amino acids. With 6 bases clipped from V and 6 bases from J, the junction kept 8 bases outside the gene matches. The CDR3: CASRPGTGVGEQYF. The DNA for the CDR3 is TGTGCCAGCAGGCCCGGGACAGGGGTCGGCGAGCAGTACTTC.

CDR3: CASSPASGRYEQYF. CDR3 sequence (DNA): TGTGCCAGCAGTCCCGCTAGCGGGAGATACGAGCAGTACTTC. J is TRBJ2-7 and V is TRBV28; TRBD2 agrees at 10 bases. The germline CDR1 and CDR2 sequences are MDHEN and SYDVKM. This CDR3 comprises 14 residues. V shed 5 bases, J shed 4 bases, and the junction held 5 bases outside the gene matches. The whole variable domain, remainder taken from reference TRBV28 and TRBJ2-7, is DVKVTQSSRYLVKRTGEKVFLECVQDMDHENMFWYRQDPGLGLRLIYFSYDVKMKEKGDIPEGYSVSREKKERFSLILESASTNQTSMYLCASSPASGRYEQYFGPGTRLTVT.